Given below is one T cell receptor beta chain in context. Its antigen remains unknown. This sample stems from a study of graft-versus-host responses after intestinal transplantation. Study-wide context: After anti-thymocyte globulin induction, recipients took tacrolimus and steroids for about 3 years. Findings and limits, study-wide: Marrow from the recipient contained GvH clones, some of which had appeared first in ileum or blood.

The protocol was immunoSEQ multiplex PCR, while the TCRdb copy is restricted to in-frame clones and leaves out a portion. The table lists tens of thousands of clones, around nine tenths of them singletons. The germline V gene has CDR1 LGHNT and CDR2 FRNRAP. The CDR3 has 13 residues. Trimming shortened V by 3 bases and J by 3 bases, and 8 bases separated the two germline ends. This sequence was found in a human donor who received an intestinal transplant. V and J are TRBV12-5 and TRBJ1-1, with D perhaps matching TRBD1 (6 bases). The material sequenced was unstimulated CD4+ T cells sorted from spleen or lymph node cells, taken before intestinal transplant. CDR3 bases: TGTGCTAGTGGTTTAAGACAGGACACTGAAGCTTTCTTT. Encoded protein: CASGLRQDTEAFF.